This T cell receptor (beta chain) was obtained from a study of regulatory T cells in long-lasting Graves disease. Whole-study results and caveats: Researchers reported studying only peripheral blood, not thyroid tissue. Among persistent patients, a larger number of public clonotypes were shared (around 3,000) than among newly diagnosed patients (about 970). Persistent disease was characterized by preferential usage of TRBV28, TRBJ1-2 and TRBJ2-5.

Investigators prepared the TCR beta libraries by applying iRepertoire HTBI primers and Arm-PCR of CDR3 regions. TCRdb analysed the multiplex PCR reads with MiXCR anew, one entry per CDR3 protein. The repertoire has under 300,000 distinct CDR3 sequences, about a sixth of them found once; the top ten carry about 20%. Noted time point: newly diagnosed GD, antithyroid drugs for less than 3 months. TCR sequences were obtained from RNA taken from PBMCs. In the case of this clonotype: Its antigen is still unknown.

V was pared by 1 base and J by 3 bases, with 8 bases between. This CDR3 is 14 amino acids long. The germline V gene encodes CDR1 SGHTS and CDR2 YDEGEE. The receptor's source is a female donor with Graves disease. This chain connects TRBV5-8 to TRBJ1-5; D is unclear. The starting material was peripheral blood mononuclear cells (PBMCs), obtained at new diagnosis, from a patient treated with antithyroid drugs. The chain's CDR3 is CASSLWQVNQPQHF. CDR3 DNA sequence: TGTGCCAGCAGCTTGTGGCAGGTCAATCAGCCCCAGCATTTT.